The 2 T cell receptor beta chains reported below all come from one sample, sequenced in a study of memory CD4+ T cells and cytomegalovirus serostatus. Single viable CD3+CD4+CD8-CD45RO+ cells were sorted as the memory CD4+ T cells. Some clones are missing from TCRdb's copy, which holds only in-frame ones; the method was immunoSEQ multiplex PCR. The data contain 85,000 to 100,000 clones, over 70% of them singletons. The sequencing input was memory CD4+ T cells from blood. Receptors were obtained from an adult in good health and CMV-seropositive.

In its sample, this clone was seen a few times. At one end, the junction sequence differs from germline, possibly due to a read error. The gene calls are TRBV5-6 and TRBJ2-1; D is undetermined. Germline CDR1 and CDR2: SGHDT and YYEEEE. The CDR3 runs 13 residues. The chain's CDR3 is CASSSFSYDEQFF. The CDR3 nucleotides read TGTGCCAGCAGCTCTTTCAGCTACGATGAGCAGTTCTTC.

The chain links TRBV29-1 to TRBJ2-5, with 9 nucleotides matching TRBD2. CDR3 length equals 14 residues. In germline, CDR1 is SQVTM, CDR2 ANQGSEA. V was clipped by 2 bases and J by 5 bases; unmatched bases: 6. The CDR3 bases are TGCAGCGTTGAACTAGTAGCGGGAGAGGAGACCCAGTACTTC. This sequence encodes CSVELVAGEETQYF.